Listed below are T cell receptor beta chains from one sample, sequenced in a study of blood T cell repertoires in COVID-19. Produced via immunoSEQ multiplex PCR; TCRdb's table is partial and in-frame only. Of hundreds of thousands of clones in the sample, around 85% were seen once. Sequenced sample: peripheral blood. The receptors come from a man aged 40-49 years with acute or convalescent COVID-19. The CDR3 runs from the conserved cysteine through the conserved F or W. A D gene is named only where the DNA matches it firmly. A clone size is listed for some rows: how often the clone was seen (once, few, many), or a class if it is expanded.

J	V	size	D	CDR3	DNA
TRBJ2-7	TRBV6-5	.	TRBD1	CASRRTGAAEQYF	TGTGCCAGCAGAAGGACAGGGGCGGCCGAGCAGTACTTC
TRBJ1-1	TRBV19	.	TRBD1	CASSLDRTGGLCEAFF	TGTGCCAGTAGTTTGGACCGGACAGGGGGTTTATGTGAAGCTTTCTTT
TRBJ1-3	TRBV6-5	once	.	CASSYSESGNTIYF	TGTGCCAGCAGTTACTCGGAGTCTGGAAACACCATATATTTT
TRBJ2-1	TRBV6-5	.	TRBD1	CASSYPGGQPQFF	TGTGCCAGCAGTTACCCAGGGGGACAGCCCCAGTTCTTC
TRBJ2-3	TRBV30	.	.	CAWSVPGRGSTDTQYF	TGTGCCTGGAGTGTACCGGGCAGGGGAAGCACAGATACGCAGTATTTT
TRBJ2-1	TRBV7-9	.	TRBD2	CASSKLAGTSYNEQFF	TGTGCCAGCAGCAAACTAGCGGGGACCTCCTACAATGAGCAGTTCTTC
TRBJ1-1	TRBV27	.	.	CASSLFRENTEAFF	TGTGCCAGCAGTTTATTCCGGGAGAACACTGAAGCTTTCTTT
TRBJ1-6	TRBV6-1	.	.	CASSEAAPAPALHF	TGTGCCAGCAGTGAAGCGGCCCCCGCTCCTGCCCTCCACTTT
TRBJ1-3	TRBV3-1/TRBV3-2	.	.	CASSLMPGGSGNTIYF	TGTGCCAGCAGCCTAATGCCCGGGGGATCTGGAAACACCATATATTTT
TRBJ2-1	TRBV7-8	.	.	CASSLAGGTVSYNEQFF	TGTGCCAGCAGCTTAGCGGGCGGGACCGTCTCCTACAATGAGCAGTTCTTC
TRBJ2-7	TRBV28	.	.	CASSILGGEQYF	TGTGCCAGCAGTATACTTGGTGGCGAGCAGTACTTC
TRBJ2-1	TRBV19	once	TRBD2	CASSRGVGLAGRNEQFF	TGTGCCAGTAGTAGGGGGGTTGGACTAGCGGGGAGGAATGAGCAGTTCTTC
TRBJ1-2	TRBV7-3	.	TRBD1	CASSLRDRGPGGYTF	TGTGCCAGCAGCTTAAGGGACAGGGGGCCCGGGGGCTACACCTTC
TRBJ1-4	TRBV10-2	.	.	CASSVGGSKEKLFF	TGCGCCAGCAGTGTAGGGGGAAGTAAGGAAAAACTGTTTTTT
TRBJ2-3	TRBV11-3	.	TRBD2	CASSHPTSGSTGQGTQYF	TGTGCCAGCAGCCACCCGACTAGCGGGAGCACGGGACAGGGTACGCAGTATTTT
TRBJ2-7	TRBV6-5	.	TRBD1	CASSTGAISYEQYF	TGTGCCAGCAGTACAGGGGCTATCTCCTACGAGCAGTACTTC
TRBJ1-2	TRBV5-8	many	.	CASSEPYRGYGYTF	TGTGCCAGCAGCGAACCGTACCGCGGCTATGGCTACACCTTC
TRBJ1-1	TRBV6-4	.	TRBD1	CASRSGQENTEAFF	TGTGCCAGCCGGTCGGGACAGGAGAACACTGAAGCTTTCTTT
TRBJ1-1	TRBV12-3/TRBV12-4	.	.	CASNRVGTEAFF	TGTGCCAGCAACAGGGTGGGCACTGAAGCTTTCTTT
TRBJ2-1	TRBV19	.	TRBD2	CASAMGGMYNEQFF	TGTGCCAGTGCAATGGGAGGGATGTACAATGAGCAGTTCTTC
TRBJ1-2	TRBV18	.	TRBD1	CASSPLSRTGGRGYTF	TGTGCCAGCTCACCCCTCTCCAGGACAGGGGGACGTGGCTACACCTTC
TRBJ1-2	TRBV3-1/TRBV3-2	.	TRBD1	CASSLRDRDHTNYGYTF	TGTGCCAGCAGCTTACGCGACAGGGACCATACCAACTATGGCTACACCTTC
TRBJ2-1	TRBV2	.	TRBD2	CASSPPWTSSYNEQFF	TGTGCCAGCAGTCCACCTTGGACTAGCTCCTACAATGAGCAGTTCTTC
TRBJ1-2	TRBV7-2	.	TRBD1	CASSLGRGQGDYGYTF	TGTGCCAGCAGCTTAGGGAGGGGGCAGGGCGACTATGGCTACACCTTC
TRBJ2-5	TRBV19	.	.	CASSRGSGKAGKETQYF	TGTGCCAGTAGTAGAGGGTCTGGCAAGGCGGGCAAAGAGACCCAGTACTTC
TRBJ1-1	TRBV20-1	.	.	CSASRVTEAFF	TGCAGTGCTAGCAGGGTCACTGAAGCTTTCTTT
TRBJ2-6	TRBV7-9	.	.	CASSLMSSGANVLTF	TGTGCCAGCAGCCTTATGTCCTCTGGGGCCAACGTCCTGACTTTC
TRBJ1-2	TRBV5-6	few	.	CASSSPHRSNYGYTF	TGTGCCAGCAGCTCCCCCCACAGATCTAACTATGGCTACACCTTC
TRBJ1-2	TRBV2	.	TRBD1	CASSRGTGANYGYTF	TGTGCCAGCAGTCGGGGGACAGGGGCTAACTATGGCTACACCTTC
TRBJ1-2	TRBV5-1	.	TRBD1	CASSPHDRDYGYTF	TGCGCCAGCAGCCCCCACGACAGGGATTATGGCTACACCTTC
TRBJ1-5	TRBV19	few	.	CASSIGIGGSNQPQHF	TGTGCCAGTAGTATAGGGATCGGAGGCAGCAATCAGCCCCAGCATTTT
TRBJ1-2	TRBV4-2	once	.	CASSQDQVGDSYGYTF	TGTGCCAGCAGCCAAGATCAAGTTGGGGACTCCTATGGCTACACCTTC
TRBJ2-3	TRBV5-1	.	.	CASSLAGTSTDTQYF	TGCGCCAGCAGCTTGGCAGGGACTAGCACAGATACGCAGTATTTT
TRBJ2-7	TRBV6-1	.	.	CASSDQAGSYEQYF	TGTGCCAGCAGTGACCAGGCGGGCTCCTACGAGCAGTACTTC
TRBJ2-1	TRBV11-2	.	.	CASILLAGSSYNEQFF	TGTGCCAGCATTTTGTTGGCGGGGAGCTCCTACAATGAGCAGTTCTTC
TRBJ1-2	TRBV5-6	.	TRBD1	CASSPGQGVIGYTF	TGTGCCAGCAGCCCGGGACAGGGGGTAATTGGCTACACCTTC
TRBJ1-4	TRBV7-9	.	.	CASSRGTAEEKLFF	TGTGCCAGCAGCCGCGGGACGGCGGAGGAAAAACTGTTTTTT
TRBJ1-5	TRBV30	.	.	CAWSRQGKQPQHF	TGTGCCTGGAGTCGGCAGGGGAAACAGCCCCAGCATTTT
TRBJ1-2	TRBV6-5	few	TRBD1	CASNNEGTGRGYTF	TGTGCCAGCAACAACGAAGGGACAGGGAGAGGCTACACCTTC
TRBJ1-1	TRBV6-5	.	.	CASSYSIRSGTEAFF	TGTGCCAGCAGTTACTCGATCCGAAGCGGTACTGAAGCTTTCTTT
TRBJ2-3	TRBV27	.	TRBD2	CASSRTSGSVTDTQYF	TGTGCCAGCAGCCGGACTAGCGGGAGCGTCACAGATACGCAGTATTTT
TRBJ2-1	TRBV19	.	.	CASSISRGKNEQFF	TGTGCCAGTAGTATTTCCCGCGGTAAGAATGAGCAGTTCTTC
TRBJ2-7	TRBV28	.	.	CASSFLRGGYEQYF	TGTGCCAGCAGTTTTCTCCGAGGGGGCTACGAGCAGTACTTC
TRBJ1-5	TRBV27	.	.	CASRLQGYSNQPQHF	TGTGCCAGCAGATTACAGGGCTATAGCAATCAGCCCCAGCATTTT
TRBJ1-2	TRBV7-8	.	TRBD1	CASSFLYGTGGKDGYTF	TGTGCCAGCAGCTTCTTATACGGGACAGGGGGGAAGGATGGCTACACCTTC
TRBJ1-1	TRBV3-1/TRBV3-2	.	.	CASSQPQGSEAFF	TGTGCCAGCAGCCAACCGCAGGGGTCTGAAGCTTTCTTT
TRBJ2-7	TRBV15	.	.	CATSRDLSYEQYF	TGTGCCACCAGCAGAGATCTCAGCTACGAGCAGTACTTC
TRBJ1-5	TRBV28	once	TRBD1	CASSLPQGSWQPQHF	TGTGCCAGCAGCTTACCACAGGGGAGTTGGCAGCCCCAGCATTTT
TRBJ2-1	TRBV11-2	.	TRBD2	CASSLGLAGGYNEQFF	TGTGCCAGCAGCTTAGGACTAGCGGGGGGTTACAATGAGCAGTTCTTC
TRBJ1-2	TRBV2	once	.	CARGQDGYTF	TGTGCCAGGGGGCAAGATGGCTACACCTTC
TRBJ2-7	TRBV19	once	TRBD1	CASSAWTGNEQYF	TGTGCCAGTAGCGCCTGGACAGGGAACGAGCAGTACTTC
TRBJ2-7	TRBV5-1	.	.	CASSPGEPYEQYF	TGCGCCAGCAGCCCCGGGGAACCCTACGAGCAGTACTTC
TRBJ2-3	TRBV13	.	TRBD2	CASSLAGGPSTDTQYF	TGTGCCAGCAGCTTAGCGGGAGGGCCTAGCACAGATACGCAGTATTTT
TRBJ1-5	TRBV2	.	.	CASSPRTDSNQPQHF	TGTGCCAGCAGCCCCCGGACAGATAGCAATCAGCCCCAGCATTTT